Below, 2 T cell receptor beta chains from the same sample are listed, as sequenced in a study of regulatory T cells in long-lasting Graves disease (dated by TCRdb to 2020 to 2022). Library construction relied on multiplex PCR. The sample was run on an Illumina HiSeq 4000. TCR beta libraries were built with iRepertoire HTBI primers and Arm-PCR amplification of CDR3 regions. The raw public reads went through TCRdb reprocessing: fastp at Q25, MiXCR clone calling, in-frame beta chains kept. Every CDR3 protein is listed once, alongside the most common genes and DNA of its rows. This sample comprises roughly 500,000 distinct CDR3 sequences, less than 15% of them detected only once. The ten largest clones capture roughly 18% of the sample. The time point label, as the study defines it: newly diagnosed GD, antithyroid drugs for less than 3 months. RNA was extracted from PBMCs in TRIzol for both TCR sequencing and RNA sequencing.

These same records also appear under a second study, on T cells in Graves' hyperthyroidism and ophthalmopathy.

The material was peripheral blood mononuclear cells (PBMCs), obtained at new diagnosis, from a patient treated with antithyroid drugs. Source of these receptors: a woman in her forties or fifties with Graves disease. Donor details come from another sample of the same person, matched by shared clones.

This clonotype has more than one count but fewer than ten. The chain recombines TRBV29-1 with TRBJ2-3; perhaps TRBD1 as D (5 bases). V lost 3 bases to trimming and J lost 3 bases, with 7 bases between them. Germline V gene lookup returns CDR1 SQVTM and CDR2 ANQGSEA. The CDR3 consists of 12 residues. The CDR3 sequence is CSVETETDTQYF. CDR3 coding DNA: TGCAGCGTTGAGACAGAGACAGATACGCAGTATTTT.

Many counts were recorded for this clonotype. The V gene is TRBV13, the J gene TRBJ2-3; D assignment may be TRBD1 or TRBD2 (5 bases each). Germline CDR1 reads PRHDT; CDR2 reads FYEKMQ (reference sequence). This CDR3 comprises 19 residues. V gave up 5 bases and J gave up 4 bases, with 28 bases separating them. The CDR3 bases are TGTGCCAGCAGCCTCCGAGGGGCAGATTATAGTGAGGGTGCAGATACGCAGTATTTT. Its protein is CASSLRGADYSEGADTQYF.